These 17 T cell receptor beta chains came from one sample sequenced in a study of molecular identifiers for immune sequencing clone quantification. TCRdb itself ran the PCR reads through MiXCR, one entry per CDR3 protein. The sample has approximately 97,000 distinct CDR3 sequences; 24% are singletons. Source material: naive CD8+ T cells from blood, with Jurkat cell RNA spiked in. Subset reported: FACS-sorted CD8+CD4-CCR7+CD45RA+ naive T cells. Receptors originate from a human donor in good health. Some libraries in this study had Jurkat cell RNA spiked in.

A note on this clonotype: A much bigger clone sits one base away, suggesting this may be a read error. The rearrangement uses TRBV24-1 and TRBJ2-3, with a possible D match to TRBD2 (6 bases). Germline CDR1 is KGHDR and CDR2 is SFDVKD. This CDR3 spans 15 amino acids. V was shortened by 5 bases and J by 1 base, with 12 bases between the two germline ends. CDR3 sequence: CATSGSTGGTDTQYF. CDR3 nucleotides: TGTGCCACCAGTGGTTCTACGGGGGGCACAGATACGCAGTATTTT.

This clonotype was found many times. This chain uses TRBV11-2 with TRBJ2-1, with TRBD1 matching over 9 bases. CDR3 size: 15 residues. The V and J ends lost 5 bases and 5 bases, in that order; junction bases with no gene match: 7. Germline CDR1 and CDR2: SGHAT and FQNNGV. The CDR3 DNA is TGTGCCAGCAGCGGTTGGACAGGGGAGGACAATGAGCAGTTCTTC. Encoded protein: CASSGWTGEDNEQFF.

In regard to this clonotype: The final CDR3 position lacks the conserved phenylalanine or tryptophan, pointing to a likely read error. V and J are TRBV7-2 and TRBJ2-2; 7 bases line up with TRBD2. Germline V lookup: CDR1 SGHTA, CDR2 FQGNSA. V shed 6 bases and J 6 bases; nucleotides not matched to a gene: 10. The CDR3 totals 15 residues. DNA of the CDR3: TGTGCCAGCAGAGGACTAGTCTCAAACGCCGGGGAGCTGTTTTCT. The encoded protein is CASRGLVSNAGELFS.

Comment on this clonotype: A single base separates this from a much larger clone, so it may be a read error. The CDR3 end shows no conserved phenylalanine or tryptophan, and so a read error is likely. The rearrangement links TRBV13 to TRBJ2-5, with TRBD2 matching 12 bases. V shed 4 bases, J shed 3 bases, and the junction held 6 bases outside the gene matches. Germline V lookup: CDR1 PRHDT, CDR2 FYEKMQ (reference sequence). This CDR3 comprises 16 residues. CDR3 bases: TGTGCCAGCAGCTCCAGGACTAGCGGGGTAGAAGAGACCCAGTACCTC. Translation gives CASSSRTSGVEETQYL.

This clonotype was detected many times. The V call is TRBV4-1, the J call TRBJ1-1; no firm D call. The CDR3 totals 17 residues. The germline V and J ends were trimmed by 4 bases and 1 base, with 19 bases remaining between them. The V gene's germline CDR1 is MGHRA and CDR2 YSYEKL. DNA of the CDR3: TGCGCCAGCAGCCGCGGTACAGCCCAACCCCCGAACACTGAAGCTTTCTTT. Translation gives CASSRGTAQPPNTEAFF.

This clonotype was seen more than once but under ten times. The chain carries TRBV4-3 and TRBJ2-2; D perhaps matches TRBD1 (5 bases). The V gene's germline CDR1 is LGHNA and CDR2 YSLEER. This CDR3 contains 15 residues. The ends were cut back, 0 bases at V and 4 bases at J, with 9 bases in the middle. The CDR3 DNA is TGCGCCAGCAGCCAAGACAGGGCCCGCACCGGGGAGCTGTTTTTT. It yields the protein CASSQDRARTGELFF.

This clonotype came up many times. The chain has TRBV7-9 and TRBJ2-2, with D unclear. V lost 3 bases to trimming and J lost 6 bases, with 8 bases between them. The CDR3 loop spans 13 amino acids. The germline V gene encodes CDR1 SEHNR and CDR2 FQNEAQ (reference sequence). DNA for the CDR3: TGTGCCAGCAGCTTCCTAGAACCCGGGGAGCTGTTTTTT. This translates into CASSFLEPGELFF.

This clonotype has a count of ten or more. The chain couples TRBV27 to TRBJ2-7; D gene ambiguous. Germline V gives CDR1 MNHEY, CDR2 SMNVEV (reference sequence). The ends were cut back, 5 bases at V and 2 bases at J, with 13 bases in the middle. The CDR3 loop spans 14 amino acids. CDR3 residues: CASSPWTAAYEQYF. For the CDR3, the DNA is TGTGCCAGCAGTCCCTGGACGGCAGCCTACGAGCAGTACTTC.

At least ten counts were recorded for this clonotype. J is TRBJ2-2 and V is TRBV5-8; D not resolved. V gave up 3 bases and J gave up 5 bases, with 14 bases separating them. Looked up from germline, CDR1 is SGHTS and CDR2 is YDEGEE. The CDR3 consists of 15 residues. The CDR3 protein is CASSSIRVRTGELFF. In DNA form, the CDR3 reads TGTGCCAGCAGCTCGATAAGGGTTCGGACCGGGGAGCTGTTTTTT.

This clonotype occurred many times. The rearrangement links TRBV3-1 to TRBJ2-3; 8 bases match TRBD2. Germline trimming cut 4 bases from V and 4 bases from J; bases unmatched to any gene: 7. The CDR3 runs to 15 residues. Germline CDR1 is LGHDT and CDR2 is YNNKEL (reference sequence). CDR3 residues: CASSRPGGAADTQYF. CDR3 bases: TGTGCCAGCAGCCGCCCGGGGGGGGCGGCAGATACGCAGTATTTT.

This clonotype was detected many times. The rearrangement joins TRBV29-1 to TRBJ2-5; weak D call: TRBD1 (5 bases). Germline V CDR1 and CDR2: SQVTM, ANQGSEA. Trimming shortened V by 0 bases and J by 1 base, and 15 bases separated the two germline ends. The CDR3 extends over 16 amino acids. The chain's CDR3 is CSVEDLRGHPQETQYF. In nucleotides, the CDR3 is TGCAGCGTTGAAGATCTCCGAGGACACCCCCAAGAGACCCAGTACTTC.

This clonotype came up many times. CDR3 coding DNA: TGCAGCGTGGGGACGGGGAAGGAAGCTTTCTTT. Residues: CSVGTGKEAFF. The chain recombines TRBV29-1 with TRBJ1-1, with D perhaps matching TRBD1 (5 bases). Trimming took 6 bases from V and 8 from J, leaving 13 bases between them. Germline V gene lookup returns CDR1 SQVTM and CDR2 ANQGSEA. The CDR3 runs to 11 residues.

In its sample, this clonotype was seen many times. The chain links TRBV7-2 to TRBJ1-1; maybe TRBD1 (5 bases). V was trimmed by 5 bases and J by 0 bases, leaving 10 bases between them. CDR1 and CDR2 from the germline V gene are SGHTA and FQGNSA. The CDR3 covers 14 residues. CDR3 region: CASSRRQMNTEAFF. CDR3 in DNA: TGTGCCAGCAGCAGAAGACAGATGAACACTGAAGCTTTCTTT. Looking up the rest from reference TRBV7-2 and TRBJ1-1 gives the full variable domain: GAGVSQSPSNKVTEKGKDVELRCDPISGHTALYWYRQSLGQGLEFLIYFQGNSAPDKSGLPSDRFSAERTGGSVSTLTIQRTQQEDSAVYLCASSRRQMNTEAFFGQGTRLTVV.

This clonotype has ten or more counts. The chain is built from TRBV4-3 and TRBJ1-6, with D hard to call. The CDR3 spans 12 residues. CDR1 and CDR2 from the germline V gene are LGHNA and YSLEER. The V end lost 3 bases, the J end lost 3 bases, and 0 bases lay between the germline ends. CDR3 bases: TGCGCCAGCAGCCACTATAATTCACCCCTCCACTTT. Translated, it gives CASSHYNSPLHF.

This clonotype was found many times. The chain has TRBV5-1 and TRBJ2-3; D is unresolved. This CDR3 is 13 amino acids long. Germline CDR1 and CDR2: SGHRS and YFSETQ. Trimming shortened V by 4 bases and J by 0 bases, and 6 bases separated the two germline ends. The CDR3 protein is CASSRSSTDTQYF. The DNA of the CDR3 is TGCGCCAGCAGCCGTTCTAGCACAGATACGCAGTATTTT.

Note on this clonotype: A much more abundant neighbour one base away suggests this may be a read error. The chain uses TRBV7-9 and TRBJ1-5; D is unresolved. CDR1 and CDR2 (germline): SEHNR, FQNEAQ (reference sequence). This CDR3 has 16 amino acids. In DNA form, the CDR3 reads TGTACCAGCAGAAAAGAGAGTCGGCAGGGCAATCAGCCCCAGCATTTT. This sequence encodes CTSRKESRQGNQPQHF. Complete variable domain (other parts from reference TRBV7-9 and TRBJ1-5): DTGVSQNPRHKITKRGQNVTFRCDPISEHNRLYWYRQTLGQGPEFLTYFQNEAQLEKSRLLSDRFSAERPKGSFSTLEIQRTEQGDSAMYLCTSRKESRQGNQPQHFGDGTRLSIL.

This clonotype was seen a handful of times. V gene TRBV2 combines with J gene TRBJ1-4, with D hard to call. Trimming pared 8 bases from V and 0 bases from J, leaving 10 bases between. The CDR3 is 14 residues long. Germline V gives CDR1 SNHLY, CDR2 FYNNEI. CDR3 sequence: CASGEFATNEKLFF. The CDR3 DNA reads as TGTGCCAGCGGGGAGTTTGCAACTAATGAAAAACTGTTTTTT.